This TCR beta chain was retrieved from a study of shared clonotypes between healthy human individuals. Study-level results: The naive CD4 repertoires of several donors were compared, and 5% to 6.5% of clonotypes were shared. Generally, naive subsets (rather than memory subsets) showed larger estimated richness.

This clone was detected once. Its specificity is unknown. In the CD4+ fraction, cells were divided into CD45RA+ naive and CD45RA-negative memory subsets. Per the germline V gene, CDR1 is SQVTM and CDR2 is ANQGSEA. V shed 0 bases and J 3 bases; nucleotides not matched to a gene: 0. CDR3 length: 14 amino acids. In the authors' workflow: ImmunoSEQ only sent back junction sequences with no quality scores, so filtering was done differently. Profiled with immunoSEQ multiplex PCR; TCRdb holds only in-frame clones, not every one. V, J and clone size derive from that table, while D and trimming were established from the DNA sequence. The sample has about 2.3 million clones; roughly 90% are singletons.

The source is a man between 18 and 35 years old in good health. Some clones in this sample may be carry-over from other donors' samples. Material for sequencing was naive CD4+ T cells from PBMCs. Subset described: CD45RA+ positively selected. This chain links TRBV29-1 with TRBJ2-1; TRBD2 agrees at 9 bases. CDR3 bases: TGCAGCGTTGAAGAACTAGCGGGCTACAATGAGCAGTTCTTC. Its protein is CSVEELAGYNEQFF.